The following is a T cell receptor beta chain sequence with its context. Its antigen remains unidentified. This sample is drawn from a study of cytomegalovirus exposure and HLA in healthy donors. Clones were sequenced by immunoSEQ multiplex PCR, and TCRdb holds only the in-frame ones, with some missing. The sample consists of about 130,000 clones, approximately 91% of them appearing once. V gave up 6 bases and J gave up 7 bases; unmatched junction bases: 9. CDR3 length: 13 residues. Germline lookup yields CDR1 WSHSY and CDR2 SAAADI. General observations from the study: The study flagged some 170 TCR beta chains as cytomegalovirus-associated.

From the approximately 120-subject validation cohort, which was separate from the roughly 670-subject first cohort, the donors were drawn. Sequences were obtained from PBMCs. The TCR originated in a man aged 25 to 40 in good health and CMV-seronegative. V is TRBV10-2 and J is TRBJ2-7; 7 bases line up with TRBD1. The CDR3 region has the DNA TGCGCCAGCAGGGATACAGGGGCTGGTGAGCAGTACTTC. Translating gives CASRDTGAGEQYF.